The clone carrying this T cell receptor (beta chain) was picked up one time. Its target is unknown. This sample is drawn from a study of cytomegalovirus exposure and HLA in healthy donors. Study background: A preliminary data release comprised tens of millions of unique TCRs obtained from HLA-typed donors. Study-level results: Researchers reported in a later analysis that a missense DCLRE1C variant was tied to TCR beta V- and J-gene trimming. An analysis was carried out later, and it reportedly showed fewer N-insertions in an Asian-associated ancestry cluster than the approximately 680-donor mean.

Researchers ran the PCR with 60 Vbeta and 13 Jbeta primers. The protocol was immunoSEQ multiplex PCR, while the TCRdb copy is restricted to in-frame clones and leaves out a portion. The table includes 150,000 to 200,000 clones, 80% detected once. The CDR3 spans 15 residues. Trimming pared 4 bases from V and 3 bases from J, leaving 12 bases between. Germline lookup yields CDR1 PRHDT and CDR2 FYEKMQ (reference sequence). The sequencing sample was made of PBMCs. The rearrangement links TRBV13 to TRBJ2-2; the D is unclear. This clonotype was sampled from a boy between 10 and 17 years old in good health and CMV-seronegative. The CDR3 nucleotides read TGTGCCAGCAGCTCCCTGCTCGGGTACACCGGGGAGCTGTTTTTT. This sequence encodes CASSSLLGYTGELFF. The variable domain in full, with the rest retrieved from reference TRBV13 and TRBJ2-2, is AAGVIQSPRHLIKEKRETATLKCYPIPRHDTVYWYQQGPGQDPQFLISFYEKMQSDKGSIPDRFSAQQFSDYHSELNMSSLELGDSALYFCASSSLLGYTGELFFGEGSRLTVL.